This passage covers 11 T cell receptor beta chains from one sample sequenced in a study of T-cell memory formation after mild COVID-19. TCRdb independently ran MiXCR on the 5' RACE reads; one entry per CDR3 protein. The table includes some 330,000 distinct CDR3 sequences, around 21% detected once. The sequencing input was PBMCs or a T cell subset sorted from them (not recorded which). The source is an adult woman who had mild COVID-19 (a few samples of this study predate the infection). Cell type and time point are not known.

The CDR3 reads CASSPGTSGGSYNEQFF. In DNA, the CDR3 is TGTGCCAGCAGCCCTGGGACTAGCGGGGGTTCCTACAATGAGCAGTTCTTC. The gene calls are TRBV7-6 and TRBJ2-1; 14 nucleotides match TRBD2. The CDR3 loop spans 17 amino acids. Germline lookup yields CDR1 SGHVS and CDR2 FNYEAQ. Trimming took 5 bases from V and 1 from J; bases not matched to a gene: 4.

The genes are TRBV12-3 or TRBV12-4 and TRBJ2-3, with no clear D. V lost 4 bases to trimming and J lost 5 bases, with 10 bases between them. This CDR3 is built from 13 residues. Here the CDR3 reads CASSSSDQDTQYF. The CDR3 DNA is TGTGCCAGCAGTTCCAGTGATCAAGATACGCAGTATTTT.

CDR3: CASSKDGLSGANVLTF. The CDR3 DNA follows: TGCGCCAGCAGCAAAGACGGCCTGAGTGGGGCCAACGTCCTGACTTTC. V gene TRBV5-1 combines with J gene TRBJ2-6; D is undetermined. Germline V gene data show CDR1 as SGHRS and CDR2 as YFSETQ. The CDR3 consists of 16 residues. Trimming took off 4 bases at V and 3 bases at J, with 14 bases between the two ends.

The rearrangement uses TRBV9 and TRBJ1-5; the match to TRBD1 covers 9 bases. There are 15 residues in the CDR3. Trimming removed 3 bases from V and 1 base from J; junction bases left unmatched: 2. From germline, CDR1 is SGDLS and CDR2 YYNGEE. CDR3 bases: TGTGCCAGCAGCGAGGGACAGGGCAGCAATCAGCCCCAGCATTTT. This sequence encodes CASSEGQGSNQPQHF.

This clonotype was seen a few times. The chain couples TRBV5-6 to TRBJ1-3; TRBD1 agrees at 12 bases. Germline-derived CDR1 and CDR2 are SGHDT and YYEEEE. The junction had 4 bases not matched to a gene; V was cut back by 0 bases and J by 0 bases. The CDR3 spans 18 residues. The CDR3 reads CASSLVGQGAFSGNTIYF. The CDR3 coding sequence is TGTGCCAGCAGCTTGGTGGGACAGGGGGCTTTCTCTGGAAACACCATATATTTT.

In this sample, this clonotype turned up a few times. V and J are TRBV12-3 or TRBV12-4 and TRBJ2-5, with D perhaps TRBD1 or TRBD2 (5 bases each). This CDR3 is 13 amino acids long. V shed 8 bases and J shed 0 bases, with 10 bases lying between them. The CDR3 DNA follows: TGTGCCAGCTCCTGGGGGTACCAAGAGACCCAGTACTTC. Protein product: CASSWGYQETQYF.

This rearrangement joins TRBV29-1 to TRBJ2-3; D call uncertain. This CDR3 contains 12 residues. Germline CDR1 is SQVTM and CDR2 is ANQGSEA. Between the trimmed V and J ends, which lost 5 bases and 4 bases, there was a span of 10 bases. Here the CDR3 DNA reads TGCAGCGTTTTGGGGTGGGCAGATACGCAGTATTTT. Protein: CSVLGWADTQYF.

The genes are TRBV9 and TRBJ2-5; D is possibly TRBD2 (6 bases). With 0 bases removed from V and 2 bases from J, the gap between germline ends came to 11 bases. Germline values: CDR1 SGDLS, CDR2 YYNGEE. CDR3 length equals 15 residues. DNA of the CDR3: TGTGCCAGCAGCGTAGCTGGACTAACTCAAGAGACCCAGTACTTC. Its translation is CASSVAGLTQETQYF.

The chain links TRBV20-1 to TRBJ2-3, with no clear D. The CDR3 contains 13 residues. Germline-derived CDR1 and CDR2 are DFQATT and SNEGSKA (reference sequence). The ends were cut back, 5 bases at V and 1 base at J, with 10 bases in the middle. CDR3 residues: CSAPLYGTDTQYF. The CDR3 nucleotides read TGCAGTGCTCCACTCTACGGCACAGATACGCAGTATTTT.

The rearrangement links TRBV24-1 to TRBJ2-5, with D perhaps given as TRBD1 or TRBD2 (5 bases each). The V end lost 2 bases, the J end lost 0 bases, and 18 bases lay between the germline ends. This CDR3 comprises 18 residues. The germline V gene has CDR1 KGHDR and CDR2 SFDVKD. This CDR3 reads CATSDSLTEGYDQETQYF. CDR3 DNA: TGTGCCACCAGTGATTCCCTAACCGAGGGGTATGACCAAGAGACCCAGTACTTC.

This rearrangement joins TRBV12-3 or TRBV12-4 to TRBJ1-3, with D possibly TRBD1 on 5 matching bases. The CDR3 is made up of 16 amino acids. Trimming shortened V by 1 base and J by 4 bases, and 14 bases separated the two germline ends. The CDR3 loop is CASSLGVGLGGNTIYF. In nucleotides, the CDR3 is TGTGCCAGCAGTTTAGGGGTGGGGCTGGGAGGAAACACCATATATTTT.